Below, one T cell receptor (beta chain) is given with its context. The antigen remains unidentified. The entry originates in a study of human T cells and chemical hapten exposure. Study information: In the sensitization step, 2% DPC was placed on about 2 cm by about 2 cm of upper inner arm skin.

Time point meaning: pre-sensitization, week 0. Treatment in this sample: therapeutic diphenylcyclopropenone sensitization with weekly scalp DPC. The germline gives CDR1 SGHVS, CDR2 FQNEAQ. The trim removed 2 bases at V and 7 bases at J, leaving 8 bases unmatched. There are 15 residues in the CDR3. Study-level findings and limits: TCRs exceeding a frequency of 1 in 1000 stayed unchanged under DPC sensitization. Clustering by CDR3 similarity yielded significantly more large clusters from expanded TCRs than controls.

TCRdb used MiXCR to reprocess the RACE reads, holding one entry per CDR3 protein. The sample contains more than 300,000 distinct CDR3 sequences, roughly 4.6% of which appear only once. This rearrangement joins TRBV7-8 to TRBJ2-1; 7 bases match TRBD1. The specimen was whole blood, collected in connection with sensitization to the hapten diphenylcyclopropenone (DPC). This clonotype was obtained from a woman aged 50 to 60 with alopecia areata. Some clones in this sample may be carry-over from other donors' samples. The CDR3 sequence: CASSLWTGTENEQFF. The DNA for the CDR3 is TGTGCCAGCAGCTTATGGACCGGGACAGAGAATGAGCAGTTCTTC.